The entry below gives a single TCR beta chain sequence along with its context. The germline gives CDR1 SGHRS, CDR2 YFSETQ. This CDR3 has 14 amino acids. V was shortened by 2 bases and J by 2 bases, with 11 bases between the two germline ends. The data were taken from a study of blood T cell repertoires in COVID-19. TCRdb's table, derived via immunoSEQ multiplex PCR, lists solely in-frame clones and lacks some. The table shows under 300,000 clones, with roughly three quarters occurring only once. The receptor was derived from a woman aged 40 to 50 with active or convalescent COVID-19. The specimen was peripheral blood. The V gene is TRBV5-1, the J gene TRBJ2-7, with D maybe TRBD2 (6 bases). In DNA form, the CDR3 reads TGCGCCAGCAGCTTAACGGGACTGACCTACGAGCAGTACTTC. It encodes CASSLTGLTYEQYF.